This TCR beta chain was profiled in a study of T cell changes during pregnancy in multiple sclerosis. This clone appeared a single time. Clones were sequenced by immunoSEQ multiplex PCR, and TCRdb holds only the in-frame ones, with some missing. The profile shows tens of thousands of clones, around 94% of them singletons. This clonotype was sampled from a female donor in good health, enrolled as a control in a pregnancy study. This specimen consisted of peripheral blood, obtained in the second trimester of pregnancy.

In DNA, the CDR3 is TGTGCCAGCAGTCCAGGATACACCTACGAGCAGTACTTC. Translation gives CASSPGYTYEQYF. The J gene is TRBJ2-7, the V gene TRBV6-5; D is unclear. V was clipped by 5 bases and J by 2 bases, with 10 bases between them. This CDR3 is 13 amino acids long. CDR1 is MNHEY, CDR2 SVGAGI, per germline.